This TCR beta chain was sequenced in a study of shared clonotypes between healthy human individuals. CDR3 length: 16 residues. Germline lookup yields CDR1 MNHNY and CDR2 SVGAGI (reference sequence). Trimming stripped 5 bases from V and 0 bases from J, with 14 bases between. TCRdb's table, derived via immunoSEQ multiplex PCR, lists solely in-frame clones and lacks some. The data hold 1,500,000 or so clones, with about 96% observed a single time. Specimen: naive CD4+ T cells sorted from blood. The subset was: CD45RA+ positively selected. The chain carries TRBV6-6 and TRBJ2-4, with D perhaps TRBD1 (5 bases). The receptor was isolated from a man in his thirties or forties in good health. The DNA of the CDR3 is TGTGCCAGCAGTCCCCCCCGCAGGGAAGCCAAAAACATTCAGTACTTC. This sequence encodes CASSPPRREAKNIQYF.